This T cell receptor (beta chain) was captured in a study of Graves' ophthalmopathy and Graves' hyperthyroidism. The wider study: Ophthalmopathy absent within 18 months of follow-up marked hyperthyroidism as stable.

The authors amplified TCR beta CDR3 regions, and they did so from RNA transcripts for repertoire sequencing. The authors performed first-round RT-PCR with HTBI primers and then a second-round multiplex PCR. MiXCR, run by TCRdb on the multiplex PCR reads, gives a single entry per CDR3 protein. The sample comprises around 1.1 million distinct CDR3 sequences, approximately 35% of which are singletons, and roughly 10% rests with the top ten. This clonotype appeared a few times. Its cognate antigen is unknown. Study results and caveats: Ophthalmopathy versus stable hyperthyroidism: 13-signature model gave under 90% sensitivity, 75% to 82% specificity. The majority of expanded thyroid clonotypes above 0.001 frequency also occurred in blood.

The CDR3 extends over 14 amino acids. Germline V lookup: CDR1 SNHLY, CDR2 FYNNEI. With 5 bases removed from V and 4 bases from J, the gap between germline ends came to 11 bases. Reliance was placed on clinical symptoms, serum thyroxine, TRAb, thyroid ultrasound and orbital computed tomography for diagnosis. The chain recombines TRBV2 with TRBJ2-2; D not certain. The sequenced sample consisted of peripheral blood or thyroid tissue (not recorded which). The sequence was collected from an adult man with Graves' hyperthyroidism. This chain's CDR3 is CASSYSVVTGELFF. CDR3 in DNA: TGTGCCAGCAGTTACTCGGTTGTCACCGGGGAGCTGTTTTTT.